This T cell receptor (beta chain) was sequenced during a study of T cell repertoires in cytomegalovirus infection (dated by TCRdb to about 2019). Regarding the study in general: Donor HLA type was relevant to the analysis, because carriage of CMV infection together with the matching HLA type was indicated by public TCR beta signatures. Overall study results and their limits: In the ex vivo response, HLA-C-restricted CMV-specific TCR beta clonotypes were dominant, and in two of eight donors the single most frequent clonotype came from this HLA-C-restricted group. Carriers of CMV infection plus the relevant HLA type were discriminated by the cumulative frequency of public TCR beta family members in the study cohort and in an independent roughly 380-donor cohort.

Sequencing was performed on an Illumina HiSeq 1500. TCRdb's own reprocessing of the public reads used fastp at Q25 and MiXCR and kept productive beta chains. Here each entry gathers all rows of one CDR3 protein and keeps the most common genes and DNA. This sample comprises some 220,000 distinct CDR3 sequences, roughly 6.5% of them detected only once. About 6.3% of the sample lies in the top ten. The CDR3 runs 14 residues from the cysteine to the phenylalanine. Just the 42-base CDR3 DNA is kept, in frame starting at base 1. Relative to germline, V is 11 bases shorter and J is 1 base shorter, with 14 bases between their ends. The germline V gene encodes CDR1 SGHVS and CDR2 FQNEAQ. Notes on this clonotype: The antigen it binds to is not known. This may arise from a read error, as a much more abundant clone is one base away.

The receptor was derived from a human donor in good health (CMV status not recorded). Some clones in this sample may be carry-over from other donors' samples. The chain employs TRBV7-8 and TRBJ2-2; the best D guess is TRBD2, with 6 bases matching. The sequenced sample consisted of PBMCs. The CDR3 has the sequence CACEEGMNTGELFF. The DNA sequence reads TGTGCCTGTGAGGAGGGGATGAACACCGGGGAGCTGTTTTTT.